This T cell receptor beta chain stems from a study of OX40 agonist ivuxolimab in advanced cancers. Study results and limitations: Partial responders receiving 0.1-3.0 mg/kg showed among the lowest clonal expansion.

This CDR3 is built from 15 residues. CDR1 is SEHNR and CDR2 is FQNEAQ in the germline V gene (reference sequence). A note on this clone: Its antigen is as yet unknown. The junction departs from the called germline gene at one end, perhaps through a read error.

The repertoire was sequenced with immunoSEQ multiplex PCR; TCRdb's copy has only in-frame clones and lacks some. Among roughly 67,000 clones listed, almost 85% were seen once. The chain recombines TRBV7-9 with TRBJ2-2, with D tentatively TRBD1 (5 bases). The sample was CD4+ or CD8+ T cells sorted from blood, taken in a trial of the OX40 agonist ivuxolimab. This TCR derives from an adult with an advanced solid tumor such as melanoma, head and neck, liver or kidney cancer. This CDR3 reads CTSSVRQTGTGELFF. CDR3 bases: TGTACCAGCAGCGTCCGACAGACCGGCACCGGGGAGCTGTTTTTT.